This T cell receptor beta chain appears in the sequencing data of a study of T cells in Graves' hyperthyroidism and ophthalmopathy. This clonotype was detected many times. What was amplified from RNA transcripts were TCR beta CDR3 regions. TCR CDR3 underwent first-round RT-PCR with the HTBI primer set. MiXCR was run by TCRdb on the multiplex PCR reads, yielding one entry per CDR3 protein. The profile shows about 250,000 distinct CDR3 sequences, approximately 25% of them singletons. Investigators excluded patients with uncontrolled infection, other autoimmune disease, pregnancy or lactation. Germline values: CDR1 DFQATT, CDR2 SNEGSKA (reference sequence). V shed 3 bases and J shed 2 bases, with 11 bases lying between them. The CDR3 loop spans 13 amino acids.

The sequencing input was blood. The chain uses TRBV20-1 and TRBJ2-7; D is unclear. The clonotype comes from a woman aged 40 to 49 with Graves' ophthalmopathy. CDR3 residues: CSARIQVPYEQYF. The CDR3 DNA follows: TGCAGTGCTAGGATCCAAGTACCCTACGAGCAGTACTTC.